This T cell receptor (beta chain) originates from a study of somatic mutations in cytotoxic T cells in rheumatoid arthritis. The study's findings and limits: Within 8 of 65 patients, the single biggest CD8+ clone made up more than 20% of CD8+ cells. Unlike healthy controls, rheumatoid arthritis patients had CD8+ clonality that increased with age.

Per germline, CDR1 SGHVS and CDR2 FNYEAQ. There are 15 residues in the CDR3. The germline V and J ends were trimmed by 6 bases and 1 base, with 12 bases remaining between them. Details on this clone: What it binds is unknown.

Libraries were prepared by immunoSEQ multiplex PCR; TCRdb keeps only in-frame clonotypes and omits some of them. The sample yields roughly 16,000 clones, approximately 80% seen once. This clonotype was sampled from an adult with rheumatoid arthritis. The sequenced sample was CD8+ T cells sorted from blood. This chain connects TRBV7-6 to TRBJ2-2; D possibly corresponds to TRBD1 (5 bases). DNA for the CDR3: TGTGCCAGCAGATCAGGGCCCCTGAACACCGGGGAGCTGTTTTTT. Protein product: CASRSGPLNTGELFF.